This TCR beta chain was sequenced during a study of T cells in Graves' hyperthyroidism and ophthalmopathy. It was considered stable Graves' hyperthyroidism when ophthalmopathy did not progress within 18 months. Newly diagnosed patients aged 18 to 65 had hyperthyroidism of under 2 months' duration. V was clipped by 6 bases and J by 4 bases, with 12 bases between them. The CDR3 sequence is 13 residues long. The germline V gene has CDR1 MNHEY and CDR2 SVGAGI. Using RNA transcripts as the source, TCR beta CDR3 regions were amplified. The HTBI primer set served for first-round RT-PCR of the TCR CDR3. Each CDR3 protein gets one entry after TCRdb re-called the multiplex PCR reads with MiXCR. The repertoire holds 360,000 or so distinct CDR3 sequences, over 15% seen once, with approximately 4% in the top ten. This clonotype was recorded many times. What it binds is unknown. Study conclusions and caveats: Ophthalmopathy, as predicted by the model, came a median 6.5 months after the prediction. Most thyroid clonotypes with frequency above 0.001 were detected in blood.

The chain is built from TRBV6-5 and TRBJ1-2; D is unclear. The TCR originated in a woman aged 18 to 35 with Graves' hyperthyroidism. The sequencing input was blood. The CDR3 sequence is CASRMFGVYGYTF. DNA for the CDR3: TGTGCCAGCAGGATGTTTGGGGTCTATGGCTACACCTTC.